This T cell receptor beta chain is from a study of OX40 agonist ivuxolimab in advanced cancers. Across the whole study: Cohort: around 83% men, mean age roughly 60, aged about 20 to 90. The study, taken as a whole, reports: More expanded clones were found, on average, in CD8+ than in CD4+ T cells.

Sequencing used immunoSEQ multiplex PCR; TCRdb keeps in-frame clones, though not all of them. The repertoire holds tens of thousands of clones, roughly 93% seen once, with less than 20% in the top ten. CDR1 is MGHRA, CDR2 YSYEKL, per germline. V lost 4 bases to trimming and J lost 1 base, with 13 bases between them. The CDR3 is 15 amino acids. Remarks on this clone: The target antigen is unknown.

The receptor's source is an adult with an advanced solid tumor such as melanoma, head and neck, liver or kidney cancer. The chain joins TRBV4-1 to TRBJ1-1; D ambiguous. This sample comprised CD4+ or CD8+ T cells sorted from blood, obtained in a trial of the OX40 agonist ivuxolimab. CDR3 residues: CASSPHQTWNTEAFF. In nucleotides, the CDR3 is TGCGCCAGCAGCCCACACCAGACCTGGAACACTGAAGCTTTCTTT.